This TCR beta chain was retrieved from a study of blood T cell repertoires in COVID-19. About the study: The United States, Italy and Spain were the sources of the acute and convalescent COVID-19 samples.

Some clones are missing from TCRdb's copy, which holds only in-frame ones; the method was immunoSEQ multiplex PCR. Among 35,000 to 50,000 clones listed, 80% to 90% were seen once. The CDR3 is 18 amino acids. Germline loops: CDR1 SGDLS, CDR2 YYNGEE. V shed 0 bases and J 4 bases; nucleotides not matched to a gene: 5. V and J are TRBV9 and TRBJ2-2, with 14 bases aligning to TRBD2. This clonotype originated in a man between 60 and 75 years old with active COVID-19. The specimen sequenced was peripheral blood. As DNA, the CDR3 is TGTGCCAGCAGCGTAGGACTAGCGGGAGGGCCGCGCACCGGGGAGCTGTTTTTT. Protein: CASSVGLAGGPRTGELFF.